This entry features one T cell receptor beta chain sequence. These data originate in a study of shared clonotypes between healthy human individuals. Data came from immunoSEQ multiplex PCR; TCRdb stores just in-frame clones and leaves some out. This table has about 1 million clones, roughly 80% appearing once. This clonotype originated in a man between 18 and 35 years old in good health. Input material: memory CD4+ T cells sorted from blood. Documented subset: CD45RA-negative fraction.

In nucleotides, the CDR3 is TGTGCCAGCAGCTCATCCCGGCTAACTAATGAAAAACTGTTTTTT. This translates into CASSSSRLTNEKLFF. V and J are TRBV5-6 and TRBJ1-4; no reliable D call. Germline loops: CDR1 SGHDT, CDR2 YYEEEE. CDR3 length: 15 residues. Trimming shortened V by 3 bases and J by 1 base, and 10 bases separated the two germline ends.